The sequence of this T cell receptor (beta chain) was determined in a study of identical twins. Whole-study results and caveats: Partly confounded zero-insertion analyses could result from invariant MAIT and iNKT cells.

TCRdb processed the 5' RACE reads anew with MiXCR; each CDR3 protein has one entry. The sample includes about 220,000 distinct CDR3 sequences, 7.5% of them seen just once. Notes on this clonotype: The antigen is not known.

The CDR3 has 18 amino acids. CDR1 SGHAT and CDR2 FQDESV come from the germline V gene (reference sequence). With 5 bases clipped from V and 3 bases from J, the junction kept 15 bases outside the gene matches. The same data also contributed to another study, on yellow fever vaccine responses in identical twins.

The clonotype originates from a woman aged 18 to 35 in good health. The chain is built from TRBV11-1 and TRBJ2-1, with 8 positions matching TRBD2. Sequencing was performed on CD8+ T cells sorted from blood. The CDR3 protein is CASSPNGAGAYIYNEQFF. The CDR3 DNA reads as TGTGCCAGCAGCCCCAACGGAGCGGGGGCCTATATCTACAATGAGCAGTTCTTC.